The rows below give T cell receptor beta chains drawn from one sample of a study of radiation and T cells in renal cell carcinoma. Assay used: immunoSEQ multiplex PCR; TCRdb lists only in-frame clones, some missing. The sample carries 100,000 to 150,000 clones, 65% to 85% recorded once. The sample was blood, taken from a patient whose treatment included radiotherapy and nephrectomy. These receptors were obtained from a man aged 50 to 59 with renal cell carcinoma. Both conserved end residues are part of each CDR3. The order of the fields is clone size, D gene, J gene, V gene, CDR3 DNA, CDR3 protein. A D gene is named only where the DNA matches it firmly. Size tells how often a clone was seen (once, few, many) or the class of an expanded clone, and some rows leave it out.

>once|TRBD1|TRBJ1-3|TRBV15
TGTGCCGCCGCGGGGACAGGGGGCATCCTTACTGGAAACACCATATATTTT
CAAAGTGGILTGNTIYF
>.|.|TRBJ1-3|TRBV18
TGTGCCAGCTCACCGTCGACGTTGGGTGGAAACACCATATATTTT
CASSPSTLGGNTIYF
>.|.|TRBJ2-5|TRBV2
TGTGCCAGCAGTGATGGCCGTTTCCAAGAGACCCAGTACTTC
CASSDGRFQETQYF
>.|.|TRBJ2-7|TRBV4-1
TGCGCCAGCAGCCAAGAAAGAATCCGGGTCGAGCAGTACTTC
CASSQERIRVEQYF
>.|.|TRBJ1-1|TRBV15
TGTGCCACCAGCAGAGGCGGGTACCCTGAAGCTTTCTTT
CATSRGGYPEAFF
>.|.|TRBJ2-1|TRBV29-1
TGCAGCACGAGACAGAATCCCAATGAGCAGTTCTTC
CSTRQNPNEQFF
>.|.|TRBJ2-7|TRBV28
TGTGCCAGCAGTTTTGGGATAAGCTACGAGCAGTACTTC
CASSFGISYEQYF
>.|TRBD2|TRBJ2-7|TRBV18
TGTGCCAGCTCACCTCTCGGGGTAGCGGGGGGTCCGGGGACGGAGCAGTACTTC
CASSPLGVAGGPGTEQYF
>few|.|TRBJ1-1|TRBV5-8
TGTGCCAGCAGCCCGCTAGTGGGGGGGAACACTGAAGCTTTCTTT
CASSPLVGGNTEAFF
>.|.|TRBJ2-7|TRBV6-5
TGTGCCAGCAGTTACCTCGGGGGCCAAAACTACGAGCAGTACTTC
CASSYLGGQNYEQYF
>.|.|TRBJ1-5|TRBV27
TGTGCCAGCAGTTTAGGGAAATGGGGTCAGCCCCAGCATTTT
CASSLGKWGQPQHF
>few|TRBD2|TRBJ2-7|TRBV11-2
TGTGCCAGCAGCCCGAGAGCGGGGACCACCTACGAGCAGTACTTC
CASSPRAGTTYEQYF
>.|.|TRBJ1-3|TRBV9
TGTGCCAGCAGCGTAGATCATCGGGCGAGGGCCGGAAACACCATATATTTT
CASSVDHRARAGNTIYF
>.|.|TRBJ1-2|TRBV7-6
TGTGCCAGCAGCTTAGGGGAACAGCATGGCTACACCTTC
CASSLGEQHGYTF
>.|.|TRBJ1-5|TRBV10-3
TGTGCCACCCGGGACACCTATACCGATAGCAATCAGCCCCAGCATTTT
CATRDTYTDSNQPQHF
>.|.|TRBJ2-7|TRBV19
TGTGCCAGTAGTACAACAGGGGGGGTACACTACGAGCAGTACTTC
CASSTTGGVHYEQYF
>.|.|TRBJ1-1|TRBV27
TGTGCCAGCACGGGCCAGGGTCCTACGGGGACTGAAGCTTTCTTT
CASTGQGPTGTEAFF
>.|TRBD2|TRBJ2-2|TRBV2
TGTGCCAGCAGTGGACGTGCGGGAGGTTTAACCGGGGAGCTGTTTTTT
CASSGRAGGLTGELFF
>.|.|TRBJ1-3|TRBV9
TGTGCCAGCAGCGTAGGCAACTCTGGAAACACCATATATTTT
CASSVGNSGNTIYF
>.|TRBD2|TRBJ2-1|TRBV5-4
TGTGCCAGCATTTCGAGACTAGCGGGGGCCTACAATGAGCAGTTCTTC
CASISRLAGAYNEQFF
>few|TRBD1|TRBJ1-1|TRBV7-6
TGTGCCAGCAGCATGACAGGGATGAACACTGAAGCTTTCTTT
CASSMTGMNTEAFF
>.|.|TRBJ1-1|TRBV6-1
TGTGCCAGCAGTGCCTACTCAGGTGAAGCTTTCTTT
CASSAYSGEAFF
>.|.|TRBJ2-5|TRBV9
TGTGCCAGCAGCGTAGGACAAAAAGAGACCCAGTACTTC
CASSVGQKETQYF
>.|TRBD1|TRBJ2-2|TRBV6-1
TGTGCCAGCAGAACTTACACAGGGGCCGGGGAGCTGTTTTTT
CASRTYTGAGELFF
>.|TRBD1|TRBJ1-2|TRBV7-6
TGTGCCAGCAGCCCGAGGCGAGACAGGGTGGGGGGCTACACCTTC
CASSPRRDRVGGYTF
>.|.|TRBJ2-2|TRBV28
TGTGCCAGCAGTTTGGTATGGGTTAACACCGGGGAGCTGTTTTTT
CASSLVWVNTGELFF
>.|TRBD1|TRBJ2-7|TRBV6-1
TGTGCCATCAGAAAAGGACAGGGGGCCTCCTACGAGCAGTACTTC
CAIRKGQGASYEQYF
>.|.|TRBJ2-2|TRBV10-3
TGTGCCATCAGTGAGGGGGGGCGAGGGGAGCTGTTTTTT
CAISEGGRGELFF
>.|.|TRBJ2-7|TRBV27
TGTGCCAGCAGTTTGACTGCCAAGGTTCTCGAGCAGTACTTC
CASSLTAKVLEQYF
>.|.|TRBJ2-2|TRBV5-1
TGCGCCAGCAGCTCCCGAGAGACCGGGGAGCTGTTTTTT
CASSSRETGELFF
>.|TRBD1|TRBJ1-4|TRBV30
TGTGCCTGGAGTGACGACGGACAGGGAGGAGAAAAACTGTTTTTT
CAWSDDGQGGEKLFF
>.|.|TRBJ1-2|TRBV6-5
TGTGCCAGCACTAGGGGACCGGAGAACTATGGCTACACCTTC
CASTRGPENYGYTF
>.|.|TRBJ2-7|TRBV5-1
TGCGCCAGCAGCTTGGGGAGCGCCCGCTACGAGCAGTACTTC
CASSLGSARYEQYF
>few|.|TRBJ1-1|TRBV19
TGTGCCAGTAGCCCAGCGGGGGCCCTGAACACTGAAGCTTTCTTT
CASSPAGALNTEAFF
>.|TRBD2|TRBJ2-1|TRBV19
TGTGCCAGTAGGCCAAGCGTCGGGGGGGCTGAGTACAATGAGCAGTTCTTC
CASRPSVGGAEYNEQFF
>.|TRBD2|TRBJ2-1|TRBV6-1
TGTGCCAGCAGTGAAGGTTTAAGGACTAGCTCTTCCTACAATGAGCAGTTCTTC
CASSEGLRTSSSYNEQFF
>.|TRBD2|TRBJ2-1|TRBV27
TGTGCCAGCTCTCAGGGTGGGGGAGGGTACAATGAGCAGTTCTTC
CASSQGGGGYNEQFF
>once|TRBD2|TRBJ2-3|TRBV5-6
TGTGCCAGCAGCACGGAAGTTAGCGGGAGCGATACGCAGTATTTT
CASSTEVSGSDTQYF
>.|TRBD1|TRBJ1-3|TRBV9
TGTGCCAGCAGCGTAACCCCGGGACAGTCTGGAAACACCATATATTTT
CASSVTPGQSGNTIYF
>few|.|TRBJ2-5|TRBV9
TGTGCCAGCAGCGCCGACGAGACCCAGTACTTC
CASSADETQYF
>.|TRBD2|TRBJ2-1|TRBV30
TGTGCCTGGAGTGTAAGAGGCGGGAGGGCCAGTGAGCAGTTCTTC
CAWSVRGGRASEQFF
>.|.|TRBJ1-2|TRBV9
TGTGCCAGCAGCGTAGAATGGGCTGGGGCTTTACGTGGCTACACCTTC
CASSVEWAGALRGYTF
>.|.|TRBJ2-5|TRBV2
TGTGCCAGCAGTGAACTGGAACAAGAGACCCAGTACTTC
CASSELEQETQYF
>.|TRBD1|TRBJ1-1|TRBV18
TGTGCCAGCTCACCCATGACAGGGGGCACTGAAGCTTTCTTT
CASSPMTGGTEAFF
>.|.|TRBJ1-2|TRBV28
TGTGCCAGCGCCGGGACCCCCTATGGCTACACCTTC
CASAGTPYGYTF
>few|.|TRBJ2-3|TRBV30
TGTGCCTGGAGTGTCACAGATACGCAGTATTTT
CAWSVTDTQYF
>.|.|TRBJ2-2|TRBV6-5
TGTGCCAGCAGTTACCACACCGGGGAGCTGTTTTTT
CASSYHTGELFF
>few|.|TRBJ2-3|TRBV7-2
TGTGCCAGCAGCTCCCAAGAAGGGGGATTGGATACGCAGTATTTT
CASSSQEGGLDTQYF
>.|.|TRBJ2-2|TRBV19
TGTGCCAGTACTGCTTTGGCCGGGGAGCTGTTTTTT
CASTALAGELFF
>.|.|TRBJ1-6|TRBV4-3
TGCGCCAGCAGCCCCAGGCGGGAGGGTTCACCCCTCCACTTT
CASSPRREGSPLHF
>few|.|TRBJ1-2|TRBV6-5
TGTGCCAGCAGTTACTCAGGAGGAGAAGGCTACACCTTC
CASSYSGGEGYTF
>.|TRBD1|TRBJ1-4|TRBV5-4
TGTGCCAGCAGCTTGGACAGGGGGAACCAGGAAAAACTGTTTTTT
CASSLDRGNQEKLFF
>.|.|TRBJ2-7|TRBV1
TGCACCAGCAGCCAAGAATACCGTGTTGTCCGGGGGGCATCCTACGAGCAGTACTTC
CTSSQEYRVVRGASYEQYF
>.|.|TRBJ1-2|TRBV18
TGTGCCAGCTCATCGGCCCGATCTTTCAACTATGGCTACACCTTC
CASSSARSFNYGYTF
>.|TRBD1|TRBJ1-2|TRBV18
TGTGCCAGCTCGTCGGGACAGGGATATGGCTACACCTTC
CASSSGQGYGYTF